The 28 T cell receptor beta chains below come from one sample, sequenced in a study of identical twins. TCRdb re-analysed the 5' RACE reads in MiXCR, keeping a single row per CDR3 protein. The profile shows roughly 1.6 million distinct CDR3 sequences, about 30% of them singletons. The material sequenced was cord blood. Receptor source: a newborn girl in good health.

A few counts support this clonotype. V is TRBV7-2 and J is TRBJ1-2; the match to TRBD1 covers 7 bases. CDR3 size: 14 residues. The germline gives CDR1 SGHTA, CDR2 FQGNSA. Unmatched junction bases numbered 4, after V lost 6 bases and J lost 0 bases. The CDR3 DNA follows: TGTGCCAGCAGGGGCGACAGGGCTAACTATGGCTACACCTTC. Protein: CASRGDRANYGYTF.

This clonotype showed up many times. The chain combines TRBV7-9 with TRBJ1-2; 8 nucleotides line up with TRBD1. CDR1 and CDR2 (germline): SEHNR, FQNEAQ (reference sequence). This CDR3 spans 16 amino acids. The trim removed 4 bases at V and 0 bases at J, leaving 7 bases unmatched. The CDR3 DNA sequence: TGTGCCAGCAGCTCCAGGGGGCGAGGAACTAACTATGGCTACACCTTC. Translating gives CASSSRGRGTNYGYTF. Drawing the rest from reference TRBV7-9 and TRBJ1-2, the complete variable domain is DTGVSQNPRHKITKRGQNVTFRCDPISEHNRLYWYRQTLGQGPEFLTYFQNEAQLEKSRLLSDRFSAERPKGSFSTLEIQRTEQGDSAMYLCASSSRGRGTNYGYTFGSGTRLTVV.

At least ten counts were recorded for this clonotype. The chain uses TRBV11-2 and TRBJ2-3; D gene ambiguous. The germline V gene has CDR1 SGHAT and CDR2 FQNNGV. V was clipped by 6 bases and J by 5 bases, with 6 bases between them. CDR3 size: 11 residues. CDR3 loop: CASRTVDTQYF. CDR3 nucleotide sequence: TGTGCCAGCAGGACTGTAGATACGCAGTATTTT.

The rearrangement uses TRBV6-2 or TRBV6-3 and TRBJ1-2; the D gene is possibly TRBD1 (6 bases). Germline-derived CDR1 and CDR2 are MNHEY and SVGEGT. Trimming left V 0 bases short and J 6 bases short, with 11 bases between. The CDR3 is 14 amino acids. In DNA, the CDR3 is TGTGCCAGCAGTTACTCGGCGACAGGTGATGGCTACACCTTC. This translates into CASSYSATGDGYTF.

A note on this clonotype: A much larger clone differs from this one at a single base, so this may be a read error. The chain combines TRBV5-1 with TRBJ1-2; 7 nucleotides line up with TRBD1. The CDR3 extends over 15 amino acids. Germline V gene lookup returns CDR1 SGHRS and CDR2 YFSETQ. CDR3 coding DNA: TGCGCCAGCGGAAACATGGACAGGCCTAACTGTGGCTACACCTTC. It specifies CASGNMDRPNCGYTF. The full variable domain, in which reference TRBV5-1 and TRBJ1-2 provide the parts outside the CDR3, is KAGVTQTPRYLIKTRGQQVTLSCSPISGHRSVSWYQQTPGQGLQFLFEYFSETQRNKGNFPGRFSGRQFSNSRSEMNVSTLELGDSALYLCASGNMDRPNCGYTFGSGTRLTVV.

The CDR3 protein is CAISESSGTDTQYF. The CDR3, as DNA: TGTGCCATCAGTGAGTCTAGCGGCACAGATACGCAGTATTTT. J is TRBJ2-3 and V is TRBV10-3; D possibly corresponds to TRBD2 (5 bases). The germline V gene has CDR1 ENHRY and CDR2 SYGVKD. CDR3 length: 14 amino acids. Between the trimmed V and J ends, which lost 0 bases and 1 base, there was a span of 5 bases.

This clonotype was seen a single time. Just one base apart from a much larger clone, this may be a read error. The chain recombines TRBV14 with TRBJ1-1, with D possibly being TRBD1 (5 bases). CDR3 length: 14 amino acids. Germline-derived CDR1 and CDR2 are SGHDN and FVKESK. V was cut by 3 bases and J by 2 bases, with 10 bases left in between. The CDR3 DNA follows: TGTGCCAGCAGCCAGCAGACAGTAAACACTGAAGCTTTCTTT. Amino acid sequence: CASSQQTVNTEAFF.

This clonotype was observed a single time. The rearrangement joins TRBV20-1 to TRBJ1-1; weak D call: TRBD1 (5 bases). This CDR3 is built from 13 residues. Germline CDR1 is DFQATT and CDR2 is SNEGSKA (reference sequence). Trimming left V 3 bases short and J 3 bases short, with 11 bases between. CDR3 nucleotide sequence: TGCAGTGCTAGGAGCGGGGGACACACTGAAGCTTTCTTT. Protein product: CSARSGGHTEAFF.

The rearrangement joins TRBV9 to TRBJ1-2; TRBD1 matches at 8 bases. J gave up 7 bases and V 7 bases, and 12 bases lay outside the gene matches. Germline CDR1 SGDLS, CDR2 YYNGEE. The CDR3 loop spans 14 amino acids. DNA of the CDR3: TGTGCCAGCCAGGGTGCACAGGGGGATAGTGGCTACACCTTC. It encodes CASQGAQGDSGYTF.

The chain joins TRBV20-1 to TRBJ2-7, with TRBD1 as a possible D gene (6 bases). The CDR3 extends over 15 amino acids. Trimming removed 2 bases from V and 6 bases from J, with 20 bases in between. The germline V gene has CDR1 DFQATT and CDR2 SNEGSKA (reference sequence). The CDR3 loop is CSARLQGALVGEQYF. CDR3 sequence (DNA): TGCAGTGCTAGACTACAGGGTGCTCTAGTCGGCGAGCAGTACTTC.

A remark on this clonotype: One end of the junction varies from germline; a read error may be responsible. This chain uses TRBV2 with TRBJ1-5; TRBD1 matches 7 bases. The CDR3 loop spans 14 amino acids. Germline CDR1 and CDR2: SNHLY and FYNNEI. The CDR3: CAGSGDSRNQPQHF. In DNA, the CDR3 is TGTGCCGGCAGTGGGGACAGTCGGAATCAGCCCCAGCATTTT.

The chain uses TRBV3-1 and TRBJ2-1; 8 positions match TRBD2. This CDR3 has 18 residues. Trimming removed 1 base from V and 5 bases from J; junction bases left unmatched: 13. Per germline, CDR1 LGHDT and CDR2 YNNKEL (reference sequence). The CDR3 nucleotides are TGTGCCAGCAGCCAAGGTGGACTCGAGCGGGGGTACCACAATGAGCAGTTCTTC. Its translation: CASSQGGLERGYHNEQFF.

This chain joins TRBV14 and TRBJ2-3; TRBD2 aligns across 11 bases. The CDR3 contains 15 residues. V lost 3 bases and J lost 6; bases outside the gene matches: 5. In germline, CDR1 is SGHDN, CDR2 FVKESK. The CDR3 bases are TGTGCCAGCAGCCAGGCGACTAGCGGGAAGGATACGCAGTATTTT. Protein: CASSQATSGKDTQYF.

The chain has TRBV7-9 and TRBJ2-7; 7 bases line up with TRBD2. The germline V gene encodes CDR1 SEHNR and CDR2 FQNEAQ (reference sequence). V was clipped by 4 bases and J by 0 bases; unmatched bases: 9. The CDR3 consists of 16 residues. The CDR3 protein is CASSSTGLDGSYEQYF. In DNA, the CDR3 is TGTGCCAGCAGCTCCACCGGACTAGACGGCTCCTACGAGCAGTACTTC.

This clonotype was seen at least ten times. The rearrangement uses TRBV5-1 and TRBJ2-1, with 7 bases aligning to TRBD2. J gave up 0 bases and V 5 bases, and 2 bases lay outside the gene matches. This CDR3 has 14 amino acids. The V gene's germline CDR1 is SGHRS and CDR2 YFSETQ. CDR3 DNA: TGCGCCAGCAGTGGCGGGGGCTCCTACAATGAGCAGTTCTTC. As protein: CASSGGGSYNEQFF.

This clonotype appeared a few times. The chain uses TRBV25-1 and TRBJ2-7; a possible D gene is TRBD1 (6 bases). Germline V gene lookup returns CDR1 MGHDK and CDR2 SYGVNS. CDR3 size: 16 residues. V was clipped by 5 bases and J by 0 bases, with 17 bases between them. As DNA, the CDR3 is TGTGCCAGCAGTAAAACCGGGACACGGAACTCCTACGAGCAGTACTTC. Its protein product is CASSKTGTRNSYEQYF.

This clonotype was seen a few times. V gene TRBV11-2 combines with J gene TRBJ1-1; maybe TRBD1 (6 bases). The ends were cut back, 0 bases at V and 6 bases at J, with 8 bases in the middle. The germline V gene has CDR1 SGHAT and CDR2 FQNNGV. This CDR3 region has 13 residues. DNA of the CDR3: TGTGCCAGCAGCTTAGAGACAGGTTCTGAAGCTTTCTTT. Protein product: CASSLETGSEAFF.

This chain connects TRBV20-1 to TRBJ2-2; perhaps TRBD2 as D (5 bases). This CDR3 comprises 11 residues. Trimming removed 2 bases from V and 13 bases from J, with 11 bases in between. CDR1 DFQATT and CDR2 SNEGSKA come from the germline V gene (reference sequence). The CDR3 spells CSARILAGLFF. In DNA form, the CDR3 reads TGCAGTGCTAGAATCCTGGCGGGGCTGTTTTTT.

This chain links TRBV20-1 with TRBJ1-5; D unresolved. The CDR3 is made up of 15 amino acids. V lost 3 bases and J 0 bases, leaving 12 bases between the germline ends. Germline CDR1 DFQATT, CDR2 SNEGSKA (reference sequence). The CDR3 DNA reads TGCAGTGCTAGCCTTTTCGCGGGTAGCAATCAGCCCCAGCATTTT. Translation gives CSASLFAGSNQPQHF.

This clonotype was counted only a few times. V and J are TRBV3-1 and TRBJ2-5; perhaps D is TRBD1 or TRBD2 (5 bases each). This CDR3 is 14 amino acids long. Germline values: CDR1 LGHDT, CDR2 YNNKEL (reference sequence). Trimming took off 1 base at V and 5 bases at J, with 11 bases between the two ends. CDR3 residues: CASSQGVGEETQYF. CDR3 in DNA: TGTGCCAGCAGCCAAGGGGTAGGGGAGGAGACCCAGTACTTC.

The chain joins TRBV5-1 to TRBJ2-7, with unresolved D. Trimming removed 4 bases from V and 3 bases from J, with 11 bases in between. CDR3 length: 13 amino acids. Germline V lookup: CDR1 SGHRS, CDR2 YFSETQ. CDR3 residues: CASSTDILYEQYF. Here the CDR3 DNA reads TGCGCCAGCAGCACCGACATCCTCTACGAGCAGTACTTC.

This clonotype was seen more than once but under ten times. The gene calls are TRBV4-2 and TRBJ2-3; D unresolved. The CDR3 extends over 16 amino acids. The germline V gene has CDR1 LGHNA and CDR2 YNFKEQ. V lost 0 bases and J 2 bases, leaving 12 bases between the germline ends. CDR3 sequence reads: CASSQEGGPITDTQYF. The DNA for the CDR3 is TGTGCCAGCAGCCAAGAGGGCGGACCAATCACAGATACGCAGTATTTT.

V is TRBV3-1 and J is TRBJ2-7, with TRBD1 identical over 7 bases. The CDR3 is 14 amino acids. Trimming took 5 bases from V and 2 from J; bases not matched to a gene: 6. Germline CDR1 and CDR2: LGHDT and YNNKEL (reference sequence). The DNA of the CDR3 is TGTGCCAGCAGCATAGAGACAGGGACCTACGAGCAGTACTTC. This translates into CASSIETGTYEQYF.

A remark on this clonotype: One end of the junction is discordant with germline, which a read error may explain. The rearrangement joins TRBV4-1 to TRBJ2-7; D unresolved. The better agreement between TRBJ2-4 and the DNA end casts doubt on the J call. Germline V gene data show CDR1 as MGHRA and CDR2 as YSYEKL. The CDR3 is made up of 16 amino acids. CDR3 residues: CASSRQVGLAKDIQYF. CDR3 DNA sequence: TGCGCCAGCAGCCGTCAGGTGGGGTTAGCCAAAGACATTCAGTACTTC.

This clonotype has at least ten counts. This chain's CDR3 is CASSFWGSNQPQHF. CDR3 nucleotide sequence: TGTGCCAGCAGCTTCTGGGGAAGCAATCAGCCCCAGCATTTT. This chain links TRBV13 with TRBJ1-5; D unclear. The V gene's germline CDR1 is PRHDT and CDR2 FYEKMQ (reference sequence). V gave up 3 bases and J gave up 1 base, with 7 bases separating them. The CDR3 totals 14 residues.

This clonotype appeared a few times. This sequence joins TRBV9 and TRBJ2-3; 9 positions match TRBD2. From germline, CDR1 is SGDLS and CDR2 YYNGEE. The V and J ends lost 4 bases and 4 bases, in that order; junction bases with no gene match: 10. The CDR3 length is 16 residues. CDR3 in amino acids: CASSTPGLATADTQYF. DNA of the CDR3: TGTGCCAGCAGCACACCAGGACTAGCGACCGCAGATACGCAGTATTTT.

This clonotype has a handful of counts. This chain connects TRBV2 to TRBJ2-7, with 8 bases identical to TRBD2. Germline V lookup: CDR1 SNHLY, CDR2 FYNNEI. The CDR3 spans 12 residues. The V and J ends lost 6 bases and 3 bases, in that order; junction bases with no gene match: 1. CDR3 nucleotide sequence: TGTGCCAGCAGGCGGGGGGACTACGAGCAGTACTTC. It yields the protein CASRRGDYEQYF.

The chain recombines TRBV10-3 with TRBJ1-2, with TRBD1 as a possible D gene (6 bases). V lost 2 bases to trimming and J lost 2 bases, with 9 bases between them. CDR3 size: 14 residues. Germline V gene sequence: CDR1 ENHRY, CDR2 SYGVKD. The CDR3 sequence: CAISEGQRNYGYTF. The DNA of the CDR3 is TGTGCCATCAGTGAGGGACAGCGGAACTATGGCTACACCTTC.